The sequence of this T cell receptor beta chain was determined in a study of CD8+ T cells in alopecia areata. Punch biopsies of lesional scalp, plus peripheral blood, were taken from alopecia areata patients. The V end was cut by 4 bases, the J end by 6 bases, with 4 bases between. CDR3 length equals 10 residues. The germline V gene encodes CDR1 DFQATT and CDR2 SNEGSKA (reference sequence). RNA extraction and reverse transcription yielded cDNA as sequencing template. Generated by immunoSEQ multiplex PCR, the TCRdb table keeps only in-frame clones and is missing some. The data hold around 140,000 clones, with roughly 50% observed a single time.

The chain has TRBV20-1 and TRBJ2-4; D ambiguous. What was sequenced was CD4+ T cells sorted from blood. This receptor was obtained from a human donor with alopecia areata. CDR3 residues: CSAKINIQYF. As DNA, the CDR3 is TGCAGTGCTAAAATAAACATTCAGTACTTC.